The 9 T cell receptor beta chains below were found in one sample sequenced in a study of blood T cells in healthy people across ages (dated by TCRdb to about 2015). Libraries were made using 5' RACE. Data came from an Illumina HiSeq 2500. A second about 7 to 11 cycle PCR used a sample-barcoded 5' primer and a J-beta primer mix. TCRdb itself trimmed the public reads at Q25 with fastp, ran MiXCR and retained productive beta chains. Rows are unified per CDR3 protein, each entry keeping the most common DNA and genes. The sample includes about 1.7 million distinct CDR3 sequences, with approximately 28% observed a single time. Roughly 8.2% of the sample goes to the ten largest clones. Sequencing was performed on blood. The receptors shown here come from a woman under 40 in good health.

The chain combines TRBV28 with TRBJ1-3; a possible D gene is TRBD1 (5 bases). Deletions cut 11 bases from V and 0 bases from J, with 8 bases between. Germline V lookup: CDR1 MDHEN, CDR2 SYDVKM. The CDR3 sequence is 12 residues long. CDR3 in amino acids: CAGGGSGNTIYF. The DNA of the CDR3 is TGTGCCGGGGGGGGCTCTGGAAACACCATATATTTT.

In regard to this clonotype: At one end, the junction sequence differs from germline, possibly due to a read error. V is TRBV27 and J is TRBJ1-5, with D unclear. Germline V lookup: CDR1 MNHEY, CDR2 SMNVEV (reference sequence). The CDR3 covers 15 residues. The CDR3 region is CASSLDNKGNRPQHF. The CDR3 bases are TGTGCCAGCAGTTTAGACAATAAGGGCAATCGGCCCCAGCATTTT.

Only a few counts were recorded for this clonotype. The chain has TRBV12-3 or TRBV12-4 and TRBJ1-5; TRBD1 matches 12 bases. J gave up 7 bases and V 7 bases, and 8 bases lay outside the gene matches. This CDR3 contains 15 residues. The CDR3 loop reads CASTSGQGAEQPQHF. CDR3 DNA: TGTGCCAGCACTTCGGGACAGGGGGCCGAACAGCCCCAGCATTTT.

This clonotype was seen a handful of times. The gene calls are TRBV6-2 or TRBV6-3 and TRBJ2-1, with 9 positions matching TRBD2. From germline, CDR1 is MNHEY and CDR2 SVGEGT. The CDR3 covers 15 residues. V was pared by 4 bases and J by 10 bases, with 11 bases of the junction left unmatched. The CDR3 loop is CASSSPGLAVKEQFF. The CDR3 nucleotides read TGTGCCAGCAGTTCACCGGGACTAGCAGTTAAAGAGCAGTTCTTC.

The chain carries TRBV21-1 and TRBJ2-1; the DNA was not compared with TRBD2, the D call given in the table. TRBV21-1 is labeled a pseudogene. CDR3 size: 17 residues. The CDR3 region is CASSKERGGLLGNEQFF. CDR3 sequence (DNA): TGTGCCAGCAGCAAAGAAAGGGGAGGGTTATTGGGCAATGAGCAGTTCTTC.

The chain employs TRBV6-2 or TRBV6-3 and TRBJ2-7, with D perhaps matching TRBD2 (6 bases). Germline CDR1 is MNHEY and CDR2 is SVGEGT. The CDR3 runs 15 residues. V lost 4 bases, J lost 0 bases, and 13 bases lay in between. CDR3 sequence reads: CASSSLRGNSYEQYF. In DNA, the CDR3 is TGTGCCAGCAGTTCACTTCGGGGGAACTCCTACGAGCAGTACTTC.

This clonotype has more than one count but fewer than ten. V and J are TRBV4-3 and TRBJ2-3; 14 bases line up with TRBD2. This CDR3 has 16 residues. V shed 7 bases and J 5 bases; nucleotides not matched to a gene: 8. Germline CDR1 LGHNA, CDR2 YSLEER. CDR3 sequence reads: CASNRGTSGSGDTQYF. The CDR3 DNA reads TGCGCCAGCAACCGCGGGACTAGCGGGAGCGGAGATACGCAGTATTTT.

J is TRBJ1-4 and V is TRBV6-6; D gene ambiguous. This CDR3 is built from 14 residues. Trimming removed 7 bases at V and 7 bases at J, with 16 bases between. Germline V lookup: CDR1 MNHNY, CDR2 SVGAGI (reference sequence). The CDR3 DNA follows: TGTGCCAGCACCAATGCGGGCAGAGGTGAAAAACTGTTTTTT. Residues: CASTNAGRGEKLFF.

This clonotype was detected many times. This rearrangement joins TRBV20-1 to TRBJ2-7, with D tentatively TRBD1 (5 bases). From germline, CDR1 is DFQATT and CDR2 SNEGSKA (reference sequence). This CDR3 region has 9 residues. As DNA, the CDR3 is TGCAGGACAGCCTACGAGCAGTACTTC. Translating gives CRTAYEQYF.